The following is a T cell receptor beta chain sequence with its context. What it binds is unknown. Healthy Caucasian donors formed the entire cohort. The source of the sample is a study of identical twins. General study results and limits: Clonotypes of the beta chain that were abundant in cord blood carried fewer insertions (memory repertoires showed none). In monozygotic twins, models underestimated the sharing of out-of-frame TCR alpha.

CDR3 length equals 15 residues. V lost 5 bases to trimming and J lost 4 bases; unmatched junction nucleotides: 5. Germline CDR1 is LNHNV and CDR2 is YYDKDF (reference sequence). The cDNA had a unique molecular identifier and a template-switch universal primer site. TCRdb re-derived calls from the 5' RACE reads in MiXCR, one entry per CDR3 protein. The sample holds approximately 260,000 distinct CDR3 sequences, about 14% seen once. This clonotype originated in a woman younger than 30 in good health. The chain links TRBV15 to TRBJ2-1; the match to TRBD2 covers 10 bases. Input material: memory (CD45RO+) T cells sorted from blood. This chain's CDR3 is CATSARLAGYNEQFF. CDR3 bases: TGTGCCACCAGCGCCCGACTAGCGGGTTACAATGAGCAGTTCTTC.